The T cell receptor beta chain under discussion was sequenced for a study of shared clonotypes between healthy human individuals. Study observations and caveats: Naive subsets generally exceeded memory subsets in estimated richness.

To note about this clone: What it binds is not known.

From CD4+ cells came CD45RA+ naive and CD45RA-negative memory subsets. Germline assignment: CDR1 KGHSH and CDR2 LQKENI. After removal of 3 bases from V and 4 bases from J, the junction contained 5 bases not matched to a gene. The CDR3 runs to 14 residues. Sequencing was at deep level. Splitting of each subset's genomic DNA was done evenly across several immunoSEQ plates. Some clones are missing from TCRdb's copy, which holds only in-frame ones; the method was immunoSEQ multiplex PCR. The sample lists 1.4 million to 1.5 million clones, roughly 96% occurring once. This sequence was found in a man aged 30 to 45 in good health. Sequencing used naive CD4+ T cells sorted from blood. Subset here: CD45RA+ positively selected. The V and J genes are TRBV18 and TRBJ1-1; 7 bases are shared with TRBD1. Written as DNA, the CDR3 is TGTGCCAGCTCACCCAGGGGGGGGGTCACTGAAGCTTTCTTT. Amino acid sequence: CASSPRGGVTEAFF.